This TCR beta chain was documented in a study of blood T cell repertoires in COVID-19. Study background: Acute and convalescent COVID-19 specimens originated in the United States, Italy and Spain.

V shed 5 bases and J 7 bases; nucleotides not matched to a gene: 4. The CDR3 is 13 amino acids. This study enrolled people aged about 18 to 95 from around 25 US geographic areas. Cohorts were determined from participant-reported clinical history. Either two negative PCRs, clearance, or symptom resolution qualified Cohort 3 donors as recovered. The protocol was immunoSEQ multiplex PCR, while the TCRdb copy is restricted to in-frame clones and leaves out a portion. In the table there are 150,000 to 200,000 clones, more than 80% of which are singletons. The sequenced sample was PBMCs or T cells enriched from blood (not recorded which). The clonotype originates from a man aged 35 to 55 who had recovered from COVID-19. The chain has TRBV12-3 or TRBV12-4 and TRBJ1-3; 8 nucleotides align to TRBD1. Here the CDR3 DNA reads TGTGCCAGCAGTCCGGACAGGGTGAACACCATATATTTT. It translates to CASSPDRVNTIYF.